This T cell receptor (beta chain) was identified in a study of T cells in Graves' hyperthyroidism and ophthalmopathy. Amplification yielded TCR beta CDR3 regions, with RNA transcripts as the source. Primed by the HTBI set, a first-round RT-PCR was run on the TCR CDR3. TCRdb called the multiplex PCR reads again in MiXCR, with one record for every CDR3 protein. The table includes around 450,000 distinct CDR3 sequences, 15% to 19% detected once. Germline CDR1 and CDR2: LGHNA and YSLEER. The CDR3 extends over 14 amino acids. The V gene end was trimmed by 4 bases and the J gene end by 6 bases; junction bases not matched to a gene: 6. It was considered stable Graves' hyperthyroidism when ophthalmopathy did not progress within 18 months.

Sequenced sample: blood. The clonotype comes from a woman aged 18-29 years with Graves' hyperthyroidism. V usage is TRBV4-3 and J usage is TRBJ2-1; 7 nucleotides line up with TRBD1. CDR3 in amino acids: CASSPRQGSNEQFF. In DNA, the CDR3 is TGCGCCAGCAGCCCTAGACAGGGTTCCAATGAGCAGTTCTTC.